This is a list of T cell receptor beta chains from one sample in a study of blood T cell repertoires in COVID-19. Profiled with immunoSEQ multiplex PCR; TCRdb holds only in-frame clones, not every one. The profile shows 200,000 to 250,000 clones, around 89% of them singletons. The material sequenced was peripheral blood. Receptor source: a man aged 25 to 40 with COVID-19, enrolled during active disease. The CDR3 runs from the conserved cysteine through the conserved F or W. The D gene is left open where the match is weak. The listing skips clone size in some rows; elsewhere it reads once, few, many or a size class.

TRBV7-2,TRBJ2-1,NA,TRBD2,CASSWGSGSNEQFF,TGTGCCAGCAGCTGGGGTAGCGGGAGTAATGAGCAGTTCTTC
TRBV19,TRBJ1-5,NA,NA,CAVGGRGNQPQHF,TGTGCAGTAGGCGGCAGGGGAAATCAGCCCCAGCATTTT
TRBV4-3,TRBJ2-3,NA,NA,CASSQDPGNWDTQYF,TGCGCCAGCAGCCAAGACCCAGGGAACTGGGATACGCAGTATTTT
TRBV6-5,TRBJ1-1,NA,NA,CASREPGGASPEAFF,TGTGCCAGCCGCGAACCGGGGGGGGCGAGCCCTGAAGCTTTCTTT
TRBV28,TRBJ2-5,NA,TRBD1,CASTPDRVKTQYF,TGTGCCAGCACTCCGGACAGGGTAAAGACCCAGTACTTC
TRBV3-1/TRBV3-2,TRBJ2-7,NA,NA,CASSPGNYEQYF,TGTGCCAGCAGCCCGGGGAACTACGAGCAGTACTTC
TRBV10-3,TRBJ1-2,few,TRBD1,CAISEVGRGRSRGYGYTF,TGTGCCATCAGTGAGGTGGGCAGGGGGCGATCTCGCGGCTATGGCTACACCTTC
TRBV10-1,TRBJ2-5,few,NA,CASIDYTLDYSETQYF,TGCGCCAGCATCGATTACACTCTAGATTACTCGGAGACCCAGTACTTC
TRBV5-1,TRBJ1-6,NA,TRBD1,CASSVKPGQGNSPLHF,TGCGCCAGCAGCGTAAAACCGGGACAGGGTAATTCACCCCTCCACTTT
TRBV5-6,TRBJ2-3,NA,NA,CASSLRVADTQYF,TGTGCCAGCAGCTTACGGGTGGCAGATACGCAGTATTTT
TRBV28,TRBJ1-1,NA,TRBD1,CASSLELLAGGIMNTEAFF,TGTGCCAGCAGTTTAGAACTCTTAGCAGGGGGCATAATGAACACTGAAGCTTTCTTT
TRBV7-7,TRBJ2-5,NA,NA,CASSQEGGLLETQYF,TGTGCCAGCAGCCAAGAGGGGGGGTTGTTGGAGACCCAGTACTTC
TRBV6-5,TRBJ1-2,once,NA,CASSYGGGYGYTF,TGTGCCAGCAGTTACGGGGGCGGGTATGGCTACACCTTC
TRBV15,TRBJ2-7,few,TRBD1,CATSRAGTAKRNEQYF,TGTGCCACCAGCAGAGCGGGGACAGCTAAAAGGAACGAGCAGTACTTC
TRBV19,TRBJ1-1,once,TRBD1,CASKEGGRGRNTEAFF,TGTGCCAGCAAGGAGGGTGGCAGGGGGCGGAACACTGAAGCTTTCTTT
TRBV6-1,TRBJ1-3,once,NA,CASSVTQGLSGNTIYF,TGTGCCAGCAGTGTAACCCAGGGGCTCTCTGGAAACACCATATATTTT
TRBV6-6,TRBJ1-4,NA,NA,CASSLHADSPRINEKLFF,TGTGCCAGCAGTCTACACGCGGACAGCCCGAGGATCAATGAAAAACTGTTTTTT
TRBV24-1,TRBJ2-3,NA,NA,CATAGSAGADTQYF,TGTGCCACCGCGGGCTCGGCTGGAGCAGATACGCAGTATTTT
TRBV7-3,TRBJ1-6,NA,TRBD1,CASSLTGGAGSPLHF,TGTGCCAGCAGCTTGACAGGGGGCGCGGGTTCACCCCTCCACTTT
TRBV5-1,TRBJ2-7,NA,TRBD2,CASSLLAGGPNEQYF,TGCGCCAGCAGCCTACTAGCGGGAGGGCCCAACGAGCAGTACTTC
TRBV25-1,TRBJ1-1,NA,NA,CASSEPTGMNTEAFF,TGTGCCAGCAGTGAGCCGACGGGAATGAACACTGAAGCTTTCTTT
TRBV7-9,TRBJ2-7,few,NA,CASSLMGGLSHEQYF,TGTGCCAGCAGCTTAATGGGGGGGCTAAGCCACGAGCAGTACTTC
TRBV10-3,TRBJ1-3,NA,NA,CAIGGLGSGNTIYF,TGTGCCATCGGGGGGTTGGGGTCTGGAAACACCATATATTTT
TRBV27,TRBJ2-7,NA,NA,CASSYRGADYEQYF,TGTGCCAGCAGTTACCGCGGGGCCGACTACGAGCAGTACTTC
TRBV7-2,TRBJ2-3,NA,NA,CASSLLGAGTTDTQYF,TGTGCCAGCAGCTTATTGGGAGCAGGAACCACAGATACGCAGTATTTT
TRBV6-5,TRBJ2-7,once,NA,CASLTGPPYEQYF,TGTGCCAGCCTTACGGGTCCTCCCTACGAGCAGTACTTC
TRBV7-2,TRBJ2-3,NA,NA,CASSLAGGFADTQYF,TGTGCCAGCAGCTTAGCAGGGGGTTTTGCGGATACGCAGTATTTT
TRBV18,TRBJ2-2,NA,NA,CASSPLASRTNTGELFF,TGTGCCAGCTCACCCCTGGCTTCGCGGACGAACACCGGGGAGCTGTTTTTT
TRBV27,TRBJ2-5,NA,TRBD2,CASSAPSGGIQETQYF,TGTGCCAGCAGTGCCCCTAGCGGGGGGATCCAAGAGACCCAGTACTTC